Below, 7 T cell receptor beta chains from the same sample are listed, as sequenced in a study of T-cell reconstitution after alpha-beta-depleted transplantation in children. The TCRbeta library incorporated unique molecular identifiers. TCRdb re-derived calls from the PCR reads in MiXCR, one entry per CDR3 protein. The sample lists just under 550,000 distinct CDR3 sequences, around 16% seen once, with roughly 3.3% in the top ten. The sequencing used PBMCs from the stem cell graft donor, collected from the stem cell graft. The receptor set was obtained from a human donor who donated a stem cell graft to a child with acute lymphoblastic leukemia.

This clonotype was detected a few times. CDR3 loop: CASSSGQGIEEKLFF. The CDR3 DNA follows: TGTGCCAGCAGTTCCGGACAGGGAATTGAAGAAAAACTGTTTTTT. The V gene is TRBV7-9, the J gene TRBJ1-4; TRBD1 matches at 8 bases. The CDR3 contains 15 residues. Germline V lookup: CDR1 SEHNR, CDR2 FQNEAQ (reference sequence). V was pared by 6 bases and J by 8 bases, with 11 bases of the junction left unmatched.

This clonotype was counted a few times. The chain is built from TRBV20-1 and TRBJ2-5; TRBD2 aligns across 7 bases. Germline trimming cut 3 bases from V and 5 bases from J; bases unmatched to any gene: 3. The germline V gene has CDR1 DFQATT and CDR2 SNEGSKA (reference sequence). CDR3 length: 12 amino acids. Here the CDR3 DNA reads TGCAGTGCTAGGGGTAGCGGGGAGACCCAGTACTTC. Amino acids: CSARGSGETQYF.

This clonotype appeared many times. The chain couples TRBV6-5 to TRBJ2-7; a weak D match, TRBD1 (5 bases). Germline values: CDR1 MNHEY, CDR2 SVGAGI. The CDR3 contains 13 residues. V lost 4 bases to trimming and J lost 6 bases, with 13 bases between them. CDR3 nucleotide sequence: TGTGCCAGCAGTTCTTCCCAGGGATCCGAGCAGTACTTC. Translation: CASSSSQGSEQYF.

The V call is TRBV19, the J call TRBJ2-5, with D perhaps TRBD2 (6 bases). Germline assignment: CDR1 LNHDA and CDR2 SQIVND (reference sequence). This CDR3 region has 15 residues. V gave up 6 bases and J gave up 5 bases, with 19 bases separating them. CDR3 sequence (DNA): TGTGCCAGTAGCACCCAGGTGGGGGGTACGGAGACCCAGTACTTC. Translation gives CASSTQVGGTETQYF.

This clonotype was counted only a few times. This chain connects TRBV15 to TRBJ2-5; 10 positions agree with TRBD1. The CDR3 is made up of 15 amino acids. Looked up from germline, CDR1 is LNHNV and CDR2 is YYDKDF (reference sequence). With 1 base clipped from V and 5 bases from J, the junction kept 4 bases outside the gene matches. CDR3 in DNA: TGTGCCACCAGCAGAGCGCCGGGACAGGGGGAGACCCAGTACTTC. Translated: CATSRAPGQGETQYF.

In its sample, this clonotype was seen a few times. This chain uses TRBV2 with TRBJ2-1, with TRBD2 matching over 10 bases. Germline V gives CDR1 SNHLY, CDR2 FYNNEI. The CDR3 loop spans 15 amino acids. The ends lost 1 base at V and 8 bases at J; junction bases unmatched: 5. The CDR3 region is CASSEVAGGSDEQFF. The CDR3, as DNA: TGTGCCAGCAGTGAAGTAGCGGGAGGCTCGGATGAGCAGTTCTTC.

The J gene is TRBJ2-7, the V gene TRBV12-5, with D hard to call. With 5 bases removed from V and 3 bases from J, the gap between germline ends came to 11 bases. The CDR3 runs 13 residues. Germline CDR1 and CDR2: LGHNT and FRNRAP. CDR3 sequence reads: CASGTETSYEQYF. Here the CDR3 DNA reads TGTGCTAGTGGTACAGAGACAAGCTACGAGCAGTACTTC.